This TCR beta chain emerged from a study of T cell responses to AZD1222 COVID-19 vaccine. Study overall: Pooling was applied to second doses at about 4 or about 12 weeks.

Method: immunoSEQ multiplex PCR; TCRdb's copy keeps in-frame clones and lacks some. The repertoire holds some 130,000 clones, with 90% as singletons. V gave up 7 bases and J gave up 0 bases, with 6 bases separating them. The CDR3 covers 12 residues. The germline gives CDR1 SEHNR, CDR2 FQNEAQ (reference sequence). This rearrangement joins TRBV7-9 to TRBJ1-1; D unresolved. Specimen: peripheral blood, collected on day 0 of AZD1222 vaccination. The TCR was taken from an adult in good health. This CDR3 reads CASNPVNTEAFF. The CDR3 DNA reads TGTGCCAGCAACCCAGTGAACACTGAAGCTTTCTTT.